This passage covers 5 T cell receptor beta chains from one sample sequenced in a study of regulatory T cells in long-lasting Graves disease. As to time point: newly diagnosed GD, antithyroid drugs for less than 3 months. PBMC RNA was the source of the TCR library. According to the study, TCR beta libraries were built with iRepertoire HTBI primers and CDR3-region Arm-PCR. TCRdb called the multiplex PCR reads again in MiXCR, with one record for every CDR3 protein. This table holds some 220,000 distinct CDR3 sequences, roughly 18% found once. The sample also formed part of further work on T cells in Graves' hyperthyroidism and ophthalmopathy.

Material: peripheral blood mononuclear cells (PBMCs), obtained at new diagnosis, from a patient treated with antithyroid drugs. These receptors were collected from a woman between 25 and 40 years old with Graves disease.

The V call is TRBV2, the J call TRBJ2-3, with TRBD2 identical over 9 bases. The CDR3 spans 16 residues. Germline CDR1 is SNHLY and CDR2 is FYNNEI. The V gene end was trimmed by 5 bases and the J gene end by 3 bases; junction bases not matched to a gene: 9. The CDR3 nucleotides read TGTGCCAGCAGTTTGGACAGCGGGGGGACTACAGATACGCAGTATTTT. It yields the protein CASSLDSGGTTDTQYF.

The table lists this clonotype with a count of one. The rearrangement uses TRBV11-2 and TRBJ2-7; the D is unclear. Germline V lookup: CDR1 SGHAT, CDR2 FQNNGV. This CDR3 is 14 amino acids long. V lost 0 bases and J 2 bases, leaving 8 bases between the germline ends. The CDR3 here is CASSLEFGAYEQYF. The CDR3 nucleotides read TGTGCCAGCAGCTTAGAATTTGGGGCCTACGAGCAGTACTTC.

This clonotype was recorded many times. The gene calls are TRBV6-1 and TRBJ1-3; possible D gene TRBD1, 5 bases. V was pared by 6 bases and J by 4 bases, with 13 bases between. Germline V gene lookup returns CDR1 MNHNS and CDR2 SASEGT. This CDR3 spans 14 amino acids. CDR3 sequence: CASSLGTLGNTIYF. The CDR3 coding sequence is TGTGCCAGCAGCCTGGGGACGTTGGGAAACACCATATATTTT.

In this sample, this clonotype turned up many times. The CDR3 DNA reads TGTGCCAGCAGTTTCAGGGGTGTGGGCGAGCAGTACTTC. It yields the protein CASSFRGVGEQYF. The gene calls are TRBV7-9 and TRBJ2-7; tentative D call: TRBD1 (6 bases). Per the germline V gene, CDR1 is SEHNR and CDR2 is FQNEAQ (reference sequence). Trimming left V 6 bases short and J 6 bases short, with 15 bases between. The CDR3 is 13 residues long.

The table lists this clonotype with many counts. The chain couples TRBV19 to TRBJ1-1; 7 bases fit TRBD1. Germline CDR1 and CDR2: LNHDA and SQIVND (reference sequence). The CDR3 sequence is 14 residues long. The J segment lost 0 bases and the V segment lost 7 bases, leaving 5 bases of the junction unmatched. The CDR3 sequence is CASTEGQMNTEAFF. DNA for the CDR3: TGTGCCAGTACCGAGGGACAGATGAACACTGAAGCTTTCTTT.